The clone carrying this T cell receptor beta chain was seen many times. Its target is unknown. This entry belongs to a study of blood T cells in healthy people across ages. Overall study results and limits: Roughly linear age-related decline in beta diversity appeared, significant by age 40.

Germline-derived CDR1 and CDR2 are SQVTM and ANQGSEA. Trimming removed 3 bases from V and 2 bases from J, with 12 bases in between. The CDR3 has 14 amino acids. Total RNA extracted from each sample amounted to at least 6 micrograms. Sample-barcoded 5' priming and a J-beta primer mix drove a second PCR of 7 to 11 cycles. MiXCR, run by TCRdb on the 5' RACE reads, gives a single entry per CDR3 protein. The sample consists of some 940,000 distinct CDR3 sequences, almost 30% of them appearing once. This same sample was also taken into another study, of T cells of mothers and their children. From that report: Nine systemically healthy Caucasian donors: three mothers, six children. Input to cDNA synthesis comprised all extracted RNA, at a ratio of around 1.6 ug per 15 ul.

This sequence originates from a middle-aged woman in good health. Sequenced: blood. V usage is TRBV29-1 and J usage is TRBJ2-3; D is unclear. The CDR3 DNA reads as TGCAGCGTTGAGCCAGGAACCCTCACAGATACGCAGTATTTT. Translated, it gives CSVEPGTLTDTQYF.